One sample yielded the 12 T cell receptor beta chains listed below, sequenced in a study of glioma-infiltrating T cells. The iRepertoire nested amplicon-rescue multiplex PCR amplified TCR alpha and beta CDR3s from RNA. TCRdb analysed the multiplex PCR reads with MiXCR anew, one entry per CDR3 protein. The table records approximately 89,000 distinct CDR3 sequences, under 30% of them present only once. The specimen was glioma tissue, nonneoplastic brain tissue, or PBMCs (not recorded which). These receptors all come from a human donor with low-grade glioma or glioblastoma, undergoing nonglioma brain surgery, or in good health (not recorded which).

This clonotype occurred a few times. The chain carries TRBV6-1 and TRBJ1-1; 7 bases are a match to TRBD1. This CDR3 is built from 16 residues. The trim removed 5 bases at V and 0 bases at J, leaving 9 bases unmatched. CDR1 is MNHNS, CDR2 SASEGT, per germline. The CDR3 region is CASSFATGRVNTEAFF. The CDR3 DNA reads TGTGCCAGCAGTTTCGCGACAGGGAGGGTGAACACTGAAGCTTTCTTT.

V and J are TRBV12-3 or TRBV12-4 and TRBJ1-2, with D unclear. This CDR3 comprises 14 residues. V was clipped by 3 bases and J by 8 bases, with 16 bases between them. CDR3 bases: TGTGCCAGCAGTTTTATGGCCCACGGAAGCGGCTACACCTTC. Translated, it gives CASSFMAHGSGYTF.

This clonotype has a handful of counts. This chain uses TRBV3-1 with TRBJ1-5; tentative D call: TRBD1 (5 bases). The CDR3 length is 15 residues. V was cut by 3 bases and J by 2 bases, with 11 bases left in between. CDR1 and CDR2 (germline): LGHDT, YNNKEL (reference sequence). CDR3 sequence (DNA): TGTGCCAGCAGCCACCGAGGGGTGGGCAATCAGCCCCAGCATTTT. Its protein product is CASSHRGVGNQPQHF.

In this sample, this clonotype turned up many times. This sequence joins TRBV5-4 and TRBJ2-1, with D possibly matching TRBD2 (10 bases). The V gene's germline CDR1 is SGHNT and CDR2 YYREEE (reference sequence). V was clipped by 6 bases and J by 2 bases, with 24 bases between them. This CDR3 region has 18 residues. CDR3 sequence reads: CASTPGTGTSDPYNEQFF. The CDR3 DNA follows: TGTGCCAGCACCCCCGGGACAGGGACTAGCGACCCCTACAATGAGCAGTTCTTC.

This clonotype was seen more than once but under ten times. The genes are TRBV9 and TRBJ1-3; weak D call: TRBD1 (6 bases). The V gene lost 3 bases and the J gene lost 0 bases, with 13 bases spanning the gap. Germline CDR1 SGDLS, CDR2 YYNGEE. This CDR3 spans 16 amino acids. CDR3 residues: CASSADRTYSGNTIYF. The CDR3 DNA reads as TGTGCCAGCAGCGCCGACAGGACTTACTCTGGAAACACCATATATTTT. Filled out from reference TRBV9 and TRBJ1-3, the complete variable domain reads DSGVTQTPKHLITATGQRVTLRCSPRSGDLSVYWYQQSLDQGLQFLIQYYNGEERAKGNILERFSAQQFPDLHSELNLSSLELGDSALYFCASSADRTYSGNTIYFGEGSWLTVV.

Many counts were recorded for this clonotype. The chain has TRBV6-2 or TRBV6-3 and TRBJ2-3; D is perhaps TRBD1 or TRBD2 (5 bases each). The V end lost 2 bases, the J end lost 7 bases, and 16 bases lay between the germline ends. The CDR3 contains 15 residues. Per the germline V gene, CDR1 is MNHEY and CDR2 is SVGEGT. This CDR3 reads CASSYGPGPWNTQYF. CDR3 DNA: TGTGCCAGCAGTTACGGGCCGGGGCCGTGGAATACGCAGTATTTT.

The CDR3 DNA sequence: TGTGCCAGCAGTTTAGAGACTAGCGGGAGAAGTTTGAATGAGCAGTTCTTC. As protein: CASSLETSGRSLNEQFF. The V call is TRBV12-3 or TRBV12-4, the J call TRBJ2-1, with TRBD2 matching 12 bases. The CDR3 runs to 17 residues. The trim removed 1 base at V and 7 bases at J, leaving 8 bases unmatched.

With regard to this clonotype: Given a much more abundant clone one base away, this may be a read error. CDR3 sequence reads: CASRQGLINTGELFF. CDR3 in DNA: TGTGCCAGCAGACAAGGACTGATAAACACCGGGGAGCTGTTTTTT. The chain is built from TRBV6-2 or TRBV6-3 and TRBJ2-2, with D maybe TRBD2 (5 bases). The germline V gene encodes CDR1 MNHEY and CDR2 SVGEGT. Trimming removed 6 bases at V and 2 bases at J, with 13 bases between. The CDR3 has 15 amino acids.

The sample holds many counts of this clonotype. The CDR3 loop reads CSVVARRSTDTQYF. The CDR3, as DNA: TGCAGCGTTGTGGCCAGGAGAAGCACAGATACGCAGTATTTT. The chain uses TRBV29-1 and TRBJ2-3, with D hard to call. From germline, CDR1 is SQVTM and CDR2 ANQGSEA. The length of the CDR3 is 14 residues. V gave up 4 bases and J gave up 0 bases, with 11 bases separating them.

This clonotype showed up many times. The chain combines TRBV6-1 with TRBJ1-2, with D maybe TRBD1 (6 bases). The CDR3 extends over 14 amino acids. Germline assignment: CDR1 MNHNS and CDR2 SASEGT. V lost 2 bases and J 2 bases, leaving 9 bases between the germline ends. The DNA of the CDR3 is TGTGCCAGCAGTGAATTGGGGGGCAACTATGGCTACACCTTC. This codes for CASSELGGNYGYTF.

The CDR3 coding sequence is TGTGCCAGCCGTGGGTCAACGAGGCTCGGCGAGCAGTACTTC. Protein sequence: CASRGSTRLGEQYF. V gene TRBV3-1 combines with J gene TRBJ2-7, with D hard to call. CDR1 is LGHDT and CDR2 is YNNKEL in the germline V gene (reference sequence). V was trimmed by 8 bases and J by 6 bases, leaving 20 bases between them. The CDR3 is 14 residues long.

This clonotype was counted ten times or more. The CDR3 protein is CASSPLESAGNTIYF. For the CDR3, the DNA is TGTGCCAGCTCACCACTTGAGAGTGCTGGAAACACCATATATTTT. The rearrangement links TRBV18 to TRBJ1-3; D uncertain. Germline V lookup: CDR1 KGHSH, CDR2 LQKENI. The ends were cut back, 1 base at V and 2 bases at J, with 9 bases in the middle. This CDR3 has 15 amino acids.